This TCR beta chain was retrieved from a study of T cells after yellow fever vaccination. TCRdb called the 5' RACE reads again in MiXCR, with one record for every CDR3 protein. The data show about 350,000 distinct CDR3 sequences, with less than 9.5% seen just once and approximately 15% held by the top ten. V was pared by 3 bases and J by 3 bases, with 5 bases between. The CDR3 loop spans 12 amino acids. Per the germline V gene, CDR1 is SEHNR and CDR2 is FQNEAQ (reference sequence). This clonotype was counted a few times. Its specificity is unknown. General study points: The booster saw the reappearance of most primary-vaccination clones (approximately 97% CD4, 88% CD8). Abundant clonotypes (contaminants from the bulk population) could be present in FACS-sorted repertoires.

This TCR was sampled from a young man who received the YFV17D yellow fever vaccine. The starting material was PBMCs, obtained more than 35 days after the first yellow fever vaccination. The chain has TRBV7-9 and TRBJ1-1; D is uncertain. The CDR3 here is CASSFTHTEAFF. Written as DNA, the CDR3 is TGTGCCAGCAGCTTCACACACACTGAAGCTTTCTTT.